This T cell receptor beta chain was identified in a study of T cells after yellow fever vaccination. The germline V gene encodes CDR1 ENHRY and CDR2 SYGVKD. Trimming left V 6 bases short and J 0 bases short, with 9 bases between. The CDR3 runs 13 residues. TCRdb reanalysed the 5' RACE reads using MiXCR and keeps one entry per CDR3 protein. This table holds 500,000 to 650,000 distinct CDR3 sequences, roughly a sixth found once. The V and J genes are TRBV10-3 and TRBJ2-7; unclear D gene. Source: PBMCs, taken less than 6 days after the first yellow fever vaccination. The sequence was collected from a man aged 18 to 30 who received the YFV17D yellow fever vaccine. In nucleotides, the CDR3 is TGTGCCATCAGCCAGGAGCGCTCCTACGAGCAGTACTTC. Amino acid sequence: CAISQERSYEQYF.